Given below is one T cell receptor beta chain in context. Its antigen remains undetermined. Base qualities are not provided; no much larger clone lies one nucleotide away. The sample is drawn from a study of T cell changes during pregnancy in multiple sclerosis (dated by TCRdb to between 2018 and 2020). For context, the study as a whole: The study examined how the T cell repertoire changed over the course of pregnancy in women with multiple sclerosis.

Receptors were amplified or captured by the immunoSEQ multiplex PCR assay. TCRdb took this table from immuneACCESS and kept in-frame rearrangements with V and J called. Such tables lack part of the clones; where checked against another copy, unresolved V genes explain under half of the gap, and the rest is unexplained. The sample data list 70,000 to 95,000 clones, and around nine tenths of these were observed just once. The ten largest account for around 2% of the sample. The specimen comprised peripheral blood, sampled before pregnancy. The sequence was collected from a female donor with multiple sclerosis, enrolled in a pregnancy study.

Read as DNA, the sequence is TGCGCCAGCAGCCGCCGACAGGGGGTTTCCTACGAGCAGTACTTC. Its amino acids are CASSRRQGVSYEQYF. The V and J segments used are TRBV5-1 and TRBJ2-7; TRBD1 agrees with 9 junctional bases. The CDR3 goes from the cysteine to the phenylalanine over 15 residues. The CDR3 DNA has 45 bases and is translated from base 1. The germline V gene provides CDR1 SGHRS and CDR2 YFSETQ. Unmatched junction bases come to 6, with V trimmed by 4 bases and J by 1 base. Extended through the reference TRBV5-1 and TRBJ2-7 proteins, this CDR3 yields the full variable domain: KAGVTQTPRYLIKTRGQQVTLSCSPISGHRSVSWYQQTPGQGLQFLFEYFSETQRNKGNFPGRFSGRQFSNSRSEMNVSTLELGDSALYLCASSRRQGVSYEQYFGPGTRLTVT.